The rows below give T cell receptor beta chains drawn from one sample of a study of T cell responses to AZD1222 COVID-19 vaccine. Measured with immunoSEQ multiplex PCR; TCRdb has only the in-frame clones, and not every one. The profile covers about 76,000 clones, with roughly 80% appearing a single time and about 26% taken by the ten largest. The specimen comprised peripheral blood, sampled 28 days after the second dose of the MenACWY control vaccine. These receptors were taken from an adult who received the MenACWY meningococcal vaccine as a control. Each CDR3 is given without its conserved first and last residue.

15,TRBJ2-5,TRBV4-1,ASSLGFGTGGGETQY
12,TRBJ1-2,TRBV9,ASSLGTETYGYT
12,TRBJ2-5,TRBV19,ASTQGWNQETQY
12,TRBJ1-2,TRBV19,ASSITARDGGYT
11,TRBJ1-1,TRBV27,ASSLWQNTEAF
13,TRBJ2-5,TRBV28,ASSLGASGRETQY
14,TRBJ2-1,TRBV4-3,ASSQASVSSYNEQF
13,TRBJ2-3,TRBV5-6,ASSPLGQSTDTQY
9,TRBJ1-6,TRBV2,ASSDTLALH
13,TRBJ1-1,TRBV6-5,ASRDPGRPNTEAF
13,TRBJ1-1,TRBV27,ASSLSGTGLIEAF
11,TRBJ2-7,TRBV7-9,ASSLDRGDEQY
18,TRBJ1-5,TRBV4-3,ASSQSDLTGPVSSNQPQH
10,TRBJ2-2,TRBV5-1,ASISDAGELF
13,TRBJ2-1,TRBV19,ASSTSGSSYNEQF
13,TRBJ2-7,TRBV5-5,ASSSLGTGIYEQY
10,TRBJ1-3,TRBV7-8,ASSLTGNTIY
16,TRBJ2-1,TRBV4-2,ASSQVTRGTGTDNEQF
11,TRBJ1-2,TRBV28,ASRPRGQSGYT
16,TRBJ1-4,TRBV6-1,ASSAKAGVGRNSEKLF
11,TRBJ2-1,TRBV18,ASSLGTIDEQF
13,TRBJ1-2,TRBV28,ASSLPGGGADGYT
13,TRBJ2-1,TRBV27,ASSLSASYYNEQF
13,TRBJ1-3,TRBV6-2/TRBV6-3,ASSSHGSSGNTIY
9,TRBJ2-3,TRBV6-6,ASRFQDTQY